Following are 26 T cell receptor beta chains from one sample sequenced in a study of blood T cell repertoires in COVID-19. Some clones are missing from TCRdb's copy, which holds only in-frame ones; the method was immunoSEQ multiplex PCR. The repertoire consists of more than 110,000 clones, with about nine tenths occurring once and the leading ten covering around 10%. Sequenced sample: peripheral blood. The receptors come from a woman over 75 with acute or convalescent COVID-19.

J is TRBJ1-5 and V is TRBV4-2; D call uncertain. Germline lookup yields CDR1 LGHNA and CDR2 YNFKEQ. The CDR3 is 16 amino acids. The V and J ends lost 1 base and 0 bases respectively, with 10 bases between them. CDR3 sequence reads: CASSQVGGYSNQPQHF. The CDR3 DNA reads TGTGCCAGCAGCCAAGTTGGCGGATATAGCAATCAGCCCCAGCATTTT.

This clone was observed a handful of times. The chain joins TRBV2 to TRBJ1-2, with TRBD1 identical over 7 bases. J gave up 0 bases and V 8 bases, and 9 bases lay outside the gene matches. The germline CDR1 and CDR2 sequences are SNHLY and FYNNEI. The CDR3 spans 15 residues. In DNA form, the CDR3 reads TGTGCCAGCGTATATCACAGGGGCTCTAACTATGGCTACACCTTC. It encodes CASVYHRGSNYGYTF.

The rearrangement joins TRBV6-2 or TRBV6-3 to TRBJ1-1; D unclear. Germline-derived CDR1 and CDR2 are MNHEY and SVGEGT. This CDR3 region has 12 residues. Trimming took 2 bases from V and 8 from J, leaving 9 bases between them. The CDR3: CASSYVAGEAFF. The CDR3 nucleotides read TGTGCCAGCAGTTACGTGGCGGGGGAAGCTTTCTTT.

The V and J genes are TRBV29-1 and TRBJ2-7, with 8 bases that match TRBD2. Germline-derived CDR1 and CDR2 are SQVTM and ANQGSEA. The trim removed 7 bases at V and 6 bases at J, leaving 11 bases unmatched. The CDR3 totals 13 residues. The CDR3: CSASRGGAGEQYF. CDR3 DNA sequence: TGCAGCGCATCCCGGGGGGGGGCTGGCGAGCAGTACTTC.

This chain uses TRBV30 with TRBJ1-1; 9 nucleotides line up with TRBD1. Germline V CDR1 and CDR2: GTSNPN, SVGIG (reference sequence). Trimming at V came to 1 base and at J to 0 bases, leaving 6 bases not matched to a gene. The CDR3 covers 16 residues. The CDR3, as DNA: TGTGCCTGGAGTGGGTGGAACAGGGGGCTGAACACTGAAGCTTTCTTT. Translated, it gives CAWSGWNRGLNTEAFF.

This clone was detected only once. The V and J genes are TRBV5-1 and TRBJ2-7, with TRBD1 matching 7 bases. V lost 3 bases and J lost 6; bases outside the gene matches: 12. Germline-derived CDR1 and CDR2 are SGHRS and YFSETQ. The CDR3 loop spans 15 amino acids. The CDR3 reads CASSYPGTVGSEQYF. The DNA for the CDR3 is TGCGCCAGCAGCTACCCCGGGACAGTCGGCTCCGAGCAGTACTTC.

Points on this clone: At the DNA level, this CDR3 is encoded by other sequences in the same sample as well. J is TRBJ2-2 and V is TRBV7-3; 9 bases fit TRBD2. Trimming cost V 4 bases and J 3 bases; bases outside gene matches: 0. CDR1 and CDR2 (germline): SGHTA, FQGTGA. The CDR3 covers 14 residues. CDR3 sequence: CASSSSGDTGELFF. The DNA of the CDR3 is TGTGCCAGCAGCTCTAGCGGGGACACCGGGGAGCTGTTTTTT.

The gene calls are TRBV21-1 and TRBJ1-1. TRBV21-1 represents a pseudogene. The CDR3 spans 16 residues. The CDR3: CASSNGRAVRNTEAFF. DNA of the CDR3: TGTGCCAGCAGCAACGGGAGGGCGGTTAGGAACACTGAAGCTTTCTTT.

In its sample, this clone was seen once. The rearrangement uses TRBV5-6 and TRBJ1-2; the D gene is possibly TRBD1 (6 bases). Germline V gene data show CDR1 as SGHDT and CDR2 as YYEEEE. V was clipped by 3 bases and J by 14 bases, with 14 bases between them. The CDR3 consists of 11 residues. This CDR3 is CASSWDTLATF. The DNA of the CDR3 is TGTGCCAGCAGCTGGGACACCTTGGCAACCTTC.

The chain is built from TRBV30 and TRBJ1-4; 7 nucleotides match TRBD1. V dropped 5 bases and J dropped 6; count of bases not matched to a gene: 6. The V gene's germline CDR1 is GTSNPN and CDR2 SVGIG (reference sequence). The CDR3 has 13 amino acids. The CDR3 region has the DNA TGTGCCTGGGGCACAGGGGTTGATGAAAAACTGTTTTTT. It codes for CAWGTGVDEKLFF.

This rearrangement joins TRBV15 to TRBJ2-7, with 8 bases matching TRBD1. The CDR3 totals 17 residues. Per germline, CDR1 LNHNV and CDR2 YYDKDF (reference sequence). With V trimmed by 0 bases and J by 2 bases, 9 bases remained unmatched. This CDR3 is CATSRERTGYYPYEQYF. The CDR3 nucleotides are TGTGCCACCAGCAGAGAACGGACAGGGTACTATCCCTACGAGCAGTACTTC. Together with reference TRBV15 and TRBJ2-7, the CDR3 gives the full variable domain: DAMVIQNPRYQVTQFGKPVTLSCSQTLNHNVMYWYQQKSSQAPKLLFHYYDKDFNNEADTPDNFQSRRPNTSFCFLDIRSPGLGDTAMYLCATSRERTGYYPYEQYFGPGTRLTVT.

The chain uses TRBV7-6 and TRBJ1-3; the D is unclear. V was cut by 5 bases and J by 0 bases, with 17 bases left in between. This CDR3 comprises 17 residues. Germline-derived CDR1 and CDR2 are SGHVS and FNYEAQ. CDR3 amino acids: CASSTSRDTYSGNTIYF. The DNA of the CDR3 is TGTGCCAGCAGCACCTCCAGAGACACCTACTCTGGAAACACCATATATTTT.

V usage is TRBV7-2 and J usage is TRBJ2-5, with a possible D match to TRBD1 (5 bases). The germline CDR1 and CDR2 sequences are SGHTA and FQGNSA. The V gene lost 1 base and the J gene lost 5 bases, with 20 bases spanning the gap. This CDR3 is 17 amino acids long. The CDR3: CASSLVIGAGQFETQYF. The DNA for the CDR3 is TGTGCCAGCAGCTTAGTGATTGGGGCAGGGCAGTTCGAGACCCAGTACTTC.

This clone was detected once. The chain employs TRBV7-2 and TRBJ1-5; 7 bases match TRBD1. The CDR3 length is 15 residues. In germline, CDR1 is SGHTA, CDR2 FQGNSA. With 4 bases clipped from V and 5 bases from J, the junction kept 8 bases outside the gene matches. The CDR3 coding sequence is TGTGCCAGCAGCTCCGGACAGGTCGGGGATCAGCCCCAGCATTTT. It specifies CASSSGQVGDQPQHF.

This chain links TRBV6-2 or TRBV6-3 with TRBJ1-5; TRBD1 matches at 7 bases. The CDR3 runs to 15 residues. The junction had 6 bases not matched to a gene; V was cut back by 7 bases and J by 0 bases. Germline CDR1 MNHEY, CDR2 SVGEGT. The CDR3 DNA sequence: TGTGCCAGCACCCCAGGGACAGTTAGCAATCAGCCCCAGCATTTT. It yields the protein CASTPGTVSNQPQHF.

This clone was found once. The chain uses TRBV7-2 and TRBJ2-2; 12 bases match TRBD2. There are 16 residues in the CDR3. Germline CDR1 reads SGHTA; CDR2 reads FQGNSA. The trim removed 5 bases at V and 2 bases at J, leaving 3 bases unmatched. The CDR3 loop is CASSRTSGANTGELFF. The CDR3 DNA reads TGTGCCAGCAGCAGGACTAGCGGGGCCAACACCGGGGAGCTGTTTTTT.

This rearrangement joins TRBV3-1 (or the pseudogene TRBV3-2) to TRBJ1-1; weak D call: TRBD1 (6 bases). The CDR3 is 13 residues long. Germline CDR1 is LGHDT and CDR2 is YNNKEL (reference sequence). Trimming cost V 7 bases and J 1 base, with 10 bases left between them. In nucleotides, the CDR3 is TGTGCCAGCACCTTGGACAGGAACACTGAAGCTTTCTTT. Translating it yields CASTLDRNTEAFF.

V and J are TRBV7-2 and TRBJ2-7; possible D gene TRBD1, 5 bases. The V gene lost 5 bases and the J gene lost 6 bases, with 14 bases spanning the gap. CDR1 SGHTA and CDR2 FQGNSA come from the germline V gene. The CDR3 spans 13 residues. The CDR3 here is CASSRVREGEQYF. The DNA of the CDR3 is TGTGCCAGCAGCCGAGTCAGGGAAGGCGAGCAGTACTTC.

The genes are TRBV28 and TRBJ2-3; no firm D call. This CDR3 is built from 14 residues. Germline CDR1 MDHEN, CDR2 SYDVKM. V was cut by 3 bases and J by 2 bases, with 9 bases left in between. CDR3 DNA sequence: TGTGCCAGCAGTTTGGGCAGCTACACAGATACGCAGTATTTT. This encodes CASSLGSYTDTQYF.

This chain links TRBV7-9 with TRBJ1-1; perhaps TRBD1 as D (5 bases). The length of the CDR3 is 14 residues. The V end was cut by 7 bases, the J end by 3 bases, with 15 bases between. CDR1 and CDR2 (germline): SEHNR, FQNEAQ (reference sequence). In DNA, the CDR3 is TGTGCCAGCAACCCCACGGGGGGGGACACTGAAGCTTTCTTT. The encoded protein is CASNPTGGDTEAFF.

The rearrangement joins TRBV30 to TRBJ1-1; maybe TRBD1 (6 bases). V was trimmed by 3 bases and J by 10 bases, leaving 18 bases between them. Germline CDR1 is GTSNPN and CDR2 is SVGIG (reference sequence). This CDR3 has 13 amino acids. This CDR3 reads CAWRRQAPVRAFF. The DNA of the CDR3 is TGTGCCTGGAGAAGACAGGCCCCGGTGAGAGCTTTCTTT. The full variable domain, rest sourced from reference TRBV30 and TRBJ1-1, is SQTIHQWPATLVQPVGSPLSLECTVEGTSNPNLYWYRQAAGRGLQLLFYSVGIGQISSEVPQNLSASRPQDRQFILSSKKLLLSDSGFYLCAWRRQAPVRAFFGQGTRLTVV.

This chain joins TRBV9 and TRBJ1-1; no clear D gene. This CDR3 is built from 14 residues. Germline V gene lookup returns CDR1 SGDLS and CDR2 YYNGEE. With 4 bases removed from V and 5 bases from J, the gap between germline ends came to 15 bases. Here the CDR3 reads CASSPRLLRTEAFF. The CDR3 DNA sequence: TGTGCCAGCAGCCCCCGGTTACTACGTACTGAAGCTTTCTTT. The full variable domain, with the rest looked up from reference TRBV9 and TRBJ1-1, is DSGVTQTPKHLITATGQRVTLRCSPRSGDLSVYWYQQSLDQGLQFLIQYYNGEERAKGNILERFSAQQFPDLHSELNLSSLELGDSALYFCASSPRLLRTEAFFGQGTRLTVV.

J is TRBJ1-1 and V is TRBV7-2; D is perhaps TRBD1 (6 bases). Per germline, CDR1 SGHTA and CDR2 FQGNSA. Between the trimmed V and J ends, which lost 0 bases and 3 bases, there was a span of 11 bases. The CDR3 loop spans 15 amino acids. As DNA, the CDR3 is TGTGCCAGCAGCTTAGCCAGGGGCGGCTACACTGAAGCTTTCTTT. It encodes CASSLARGGYTEAFF.

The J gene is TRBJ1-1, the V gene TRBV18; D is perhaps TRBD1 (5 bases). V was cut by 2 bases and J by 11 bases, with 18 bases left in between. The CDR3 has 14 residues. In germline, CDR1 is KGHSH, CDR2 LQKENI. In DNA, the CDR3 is TGTGCCAGCTCACCATCGGGCAGGGCTAGTTGGGCTTTCTTT. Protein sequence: CASSPSGRASWAFF.

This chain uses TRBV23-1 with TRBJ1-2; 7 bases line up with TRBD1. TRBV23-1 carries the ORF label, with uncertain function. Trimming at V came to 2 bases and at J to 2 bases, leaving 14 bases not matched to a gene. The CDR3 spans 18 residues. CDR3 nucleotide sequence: TGCGCCAGCAGTCAACCGCCCGTAAGGACAGGAACAAACTATGGCTACACCTTC. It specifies CASSQPPVRTGTNYGYTF.

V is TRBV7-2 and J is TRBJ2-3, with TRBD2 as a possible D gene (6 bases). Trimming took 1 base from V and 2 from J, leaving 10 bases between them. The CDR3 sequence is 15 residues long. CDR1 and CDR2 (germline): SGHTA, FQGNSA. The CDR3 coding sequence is TGTGCCAGCAGCTTAGTGGCGGGGATCACAGATACGCAGTATTTT. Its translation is CASSLVAGITDTQYF.